These T cell receptor beta chains were read from a single sample in a study of identical twins. Each CDR3 protein is one row after TCRdb ran MiXCR on the 5' RACE reads. Of 690,000 or so distinct CDR3 sequences in the sample, 5.5% to 6.5% were seen once. The source material was naive T cells sorted from blood. Receptor source: a man between 18 and 35 years old in good health. CDR3s include the opening cysteine and the closing phenylalanine or tryptophan. The D gene is left open where the match is weak. Only some rows state a clone size, as once, few, many or a class for expanded clones.

D,J,size,V,CDR3,DNA
NA,TRBJ1-3,many,TRBV12-3/TRBV12-4,CASRTTGNTIYF,TGTGCCAGCAGAACGACAGGAAACACCATATATTTT
NA,TRBJ2-7,NA,TRBV24-1,CATSDLGLIGEQYF,TGTGCCACCAGTGATTTGGGTCTCATCGGCGAGCAGTACTTC
NA,TRBJ2-1,few,TRBV30,CAWSVRAYNEQFF,TGTGCCTGGAGTGTTAGGGCCTACAATGAGCAGTTCTTC
NA,TRBJ1-1,many,TRBV29-1,CSVATGTEAFF,TGCAGCGTTGCGACGGGGACTGAAGCTTTCTTT
NA,TRBJ1-1,many,TRBV5-1,CASSLAPPTETMNTEAFF,TGCGCCAGCAGCTTAGCCCCACCGACCGAGACCATGAACACTGAAGCTTTCTTT
NA,TRBJ2-1,many,TRBV29-1,CSVGSYNEQFF,TGCAGTGTAGGGTCCTACAATGAGCAGTTCTTC
TRBD1,TRBJ2-3,many,TRBV20-1,CSALQGGYTDTQYF,TGCAGTGCTCTACAGGGGGGCTACACAGATACGCAGTATTTT
NA,TRBJ2-2,few,TRBV14,CASSRSGQPNTGELFF,TGTGCCAGCAGCCGATCGGGGCAGCCAAACACCGGGGAGCTGTTTTTT
NA,TRBJ1-4,many,TRBV12-3/TRBV12-4,CASGTWGREKLFF,TGTGCCTCCGGGACATGGGGCAGGGAAAAACTGTTTTTT
TRBD1,TRBJ1-3,few,TRBV20-1,CSASPRTGHLNTIYF,TGCAGTGCTAGTCCCCGGACAGGGCATTTGAACACCATATATTTT